Presented here are 17 T cell receptor beta chains from one specimen sequenced in a study of blood T cells in healthy people across ages (dated by TCRdb to about 2015). The method behind the library was 5' RACE. A second PCR of about 6 to 11 cycles was run with a J-beta primer mix and a sample-barcoded 5' primer. In-frame beta chains were kept once TCRdb had trimmed the public reads at Q25 with fastp and called clones with MiXCR. Rows are unified per CDR3 protein, each entry keeping the most common DNA and genes. This sample comprises around 1,900,000 distinct CDR3 sequences, about 39% of them detected only once. 20% to 25% of the sample rests with the top ten. The sequenced sample was blood. All receptors come from a human donor in good health.

This clonotype has just a few counts. The V and J genes are TRBV29-1 and TRBJ1-1; 7 bases map to TRBD1. Germline V lookup: CDR1 SQVTM, CDR2 ANQGSEA. This CDR3 is 13 amino acids long. J lost 1 base, V lost 7 bases, and 6 bases had no gene match. CDR3 in amino acids: CSGQGNPNTEAFF. CDR3 DNA sequence: TGCAGCGGACAGGGTAACCCGAACACTGAAGCTTTCTTT.

The V call is TRBV10-3, the J call TRBJ2-5; D is perhaps TRBD2 (6 bases). The V end lost 2 bases, the J end lost 1 base, and 14 bases lay between the germline ends. The CDR3 spans 16 residues. Per the germline V gene, CDR1 is ENHRY and CDR2 is SYGVKD. CDR3 DNA: TGTGCCATCAGTGAGCGACGAACTAGCCGCCAAGAGACCCAGTACTTC. Its translation: CAISERRTSRQETQYF.

The gene calls are TRBV29-1 and TRBJ1-1; 7 bases are shared with TRBD1. Unmatched junction bases numbered 5, after V lost 2 bases and J lost 5 bases. This CDR3 region has 13 residues. From germline, CDR1 is SQVTM and CDR2 ANQGSEA. CDR3 nucleotides: TGCAGCGTTGAAAGGGACAGCCTTACTGAAGCTTTCTTT. It encodes CSVERDSLTEAFF.

The J gene is TRBJ2-3, the V gene TRBV20-1; 7 nucleotides line up with TRBD2. The ends lost 6 bases at V and 4 bases at J; junction bases unmatched: 13. CDR3 length equals 15 residues. The germline V gene encodes CDR1 DFQATT and CDR2 SNEGSKA (reference sequence). The CDR3: CSASRLAGGADTQYF. The CDR3 coding sequence is TGCAGTGCCAGCAGATTAGCGGGTGGGGCAGATACGCAGTATTTT.

The CDR3 DNA sequence: TGTGCCAGCAGCTTGGTTCTAACATCCCAAGACGGCTACACCTTC. This encodes CASSLVLTSQDGYTF. The chain uses TRBV5-8 and TRBJ1-2; D is ambiguous. The CDR3 is 15 amino acids. CDR1 is SGHTS and CDR2 is YDEGEE in the germline V gene. The V end was cut by 0 bases, the J end by 8 bases, with 17 bases between.

This clonotype has just a few counts. The chain links TRBV5-6 to TRBJ2-5; D not certain. Germline-derived CDR1 and CDR2 are SGHDT and YYEEEE. The CDR3 is 13 amino acids. V shed 2 bases and J shed 4 bases, with 9 bases lying between them. Written as DNA, the CDR3 is TGTGCCAGCAGCTTTTACGTGGGAGAGACCCAGTACTTC. Translation: CASSFYVGETQYF.

This rearrangement joins TRBV9 to TRBJ1-4; D is perhaps TRBD1 (6 bases). The CDR3 spans 15 residues. Between the trimmed V and J ends, which lost 0 bases and 6 bases, there was a span of 12 bases. Looked up from germline, CDR1 is SGDLS and CDR2 is YYNGEE. The CDR3 bases are TGTGCCAGCAGCGTAGTCGCAGGGGATCATGAAAAACTGTTTTTT. Translation: CASSVVAGDHEKLFF. The full variable domain, rest sourced from reference TRBV9 and TRBJ1-4, is DSGVTQTPKHLITATGQRVTLRCSPRSGDLSVYWYQQSLDQGLQFLIQYYNGEERAKGNILERFSAQQFPDLHSELNLSSLELGDSALYFCASSVVAGDHEKLFFGSGTQLSVL.

The chain joins TRBV7-2 to TRBJ2-7; the match to TRBD1 covers 7 bases. Per the germline V gene, CDR1 is SGHTA and CDR2 is FQGNSA. The CDR3 is 15 amino acids. After removal of 5 bases from V and 4 bases from J, the junction contained 11 bases not matched to a gene. The CDR3 here is CASSQEQNRGYEQYF. The DNA of the CDR3 is TGTGCCAGCAGCCAAGAACAGAACAGGGGATACGAGCAGTACTTC.

The chain joins TRBV7-2 to TRBJ2-1, with 10 bases matching TRBD2. The CDR3 is 15 amino acids. Trimming removed 5 bases from V and 8 bases from J; junction bases left unmatched: 9. The germline gives CDR1 SGHTA, CDR2 FQGNSA. The CDR3: CASSISGGAGDEQFF. The CDR3 DNA follows: TGTGCCAGCAGCATCAGCGGGGGGGCAGGGGATGAGCAGTTCTTC.

The genes are TRBV7-2 and TRBJ2-5; 9 bases align to TRBD1. The J call may be in error: the DNA end matches TRBJ2-7 better. Looked up from germline, CDR1 is SGHTA and CDR2 is FQGNSA. This CDR3 is built from 15 residues. The CDR3 loop reads CASSNLVGQGGEQYF. The CDR3 DNA reads as TGTGCCAGCAGCAACCTAGTGGGACAGGGTGGCGAGCAGTACTTC.

This chain connects TRBV12-3 or TRBV12-4 to TRBJ1-4; D might be TRBD1 (6 bases). Trimming pared 6 bases from V and 4 bases from J, leaving 15 bases between. The CDR3 contains 15 residues. Here the CDR3 reads CASRPGQNDNEKLFF. The CDR3, as DNA: TGTGCCAGCAGGCCTGGACAGAACGATAATGAAAAACTGTTTTTT.

This clonotype has more than one count but fewer than ten. The chain carries TRBV29-1 and TRBJ2-1, with D maybe TRBD2 (5 bases). From germline, CDR1 is SQVTM and CDR2 ANQGSEA. The V and J ends lost 6 bases and 6 bases respectively, with 12 bases between them. CDR3 size: 12 residues. In DNA, the CDR3 is TGCAGCGTCCGGACTGCGAGCAATGAGCAGTTCTTC. Protein product: CSVRTASNEQFF.

The chain employs TRBV6-5 and TRBJ2-3; D might be TRBD1 or TRBD2, each matching 5 bases. The CDR3 contains 15 residues. The V end was cut by 5 bases, the J end by 0 bases, with 12 bases between. Germline assignment: CDR1 MNHEY and CDR2 SVGAGI. The CDR3 region is CASSTGTRSTDTQYF. CDR3 in DNA: TGTGCCAGCAGTACTGGGACCCGGAGCACAGATACGCAGTATTTT.

CDR3 protein: CSADDRVHEQYF. The CDR3 coding sequence is TGCAGTGCTGACGACAGGGTACACGAGCAGTACTTC. The chain employs TRBV20-1 and TRBJ2-5, with 7 bases fitting TRBD1. The J call may not be correct, given that the DNA end is closer to TRBJ2-7. The CDR3 runs to 12 residues. The germline gives CDR1 DFQATT, CDR2 SNEGSKA (reference sequence).

This clonotype was counted a few times. The V call is TRBV7-2, the J call TRBJ2-3; TRBD2 matches at 11 bases. Germline V lookup: CDR1 SGHTA, CDR2 FQGNSA. The CDR3 covers 15 residues. After removal of 6 bases from V and 0 bases from J, the junction contained 2 bases not matched to a gene. The CDR3 loop reads CASRLAGDSTDTQYF. In DNA, the CDR3 is TGTGCCAGCAGACTAGCGGGGGACAGCACAGATACGCAGTATTTT.

This clonotype was seen at least ten times. The chain carries TRBV7-9 and TRBJ2-7; D is uncertain. The CDR3 loop spans 13 amino acids. Per germline, CDR1 SEHNR and CDR2 FQNEAQ (reference sequence). Trimming removed 5 bases from V and 2 bases from J, with 10 bases in between. As DNA, the CDR3 is TGTGCCAGCAGCGCGGACCTTACCTACGAGCAGTACTTC. This codes for CASSADLTYEQYF.

V gene TRBV4-2 combines with J gene TRBJ2-6, with D unclear. V gave up 3 bases and J gave up 0 bases, with 9 bases separating them. Looked up from germline, CDR1 is LGHNA and CDR2 is YNFKEQ. This CDR3 is built from 16 residues. This CDR3 is CASSHPWPSGANVLTF. The CDR3 DNA is TGTGCCAGCAGCCATCCCTGGCCCTCTGGGGCCAACGTCCTGACTTTC.